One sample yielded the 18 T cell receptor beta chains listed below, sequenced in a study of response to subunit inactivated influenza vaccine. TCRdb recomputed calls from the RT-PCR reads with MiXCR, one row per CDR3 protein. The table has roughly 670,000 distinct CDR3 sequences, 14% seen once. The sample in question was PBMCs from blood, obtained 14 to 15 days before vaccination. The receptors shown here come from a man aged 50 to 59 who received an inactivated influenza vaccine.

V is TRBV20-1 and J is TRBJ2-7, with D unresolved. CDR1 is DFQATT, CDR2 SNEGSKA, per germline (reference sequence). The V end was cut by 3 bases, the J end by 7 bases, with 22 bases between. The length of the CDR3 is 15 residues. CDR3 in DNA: TGCAGTGCTAGCGTGGTGGTAGCCCTTCTTGGAGAGCAGTACTTC. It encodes CSASVVVALLGEQYF.

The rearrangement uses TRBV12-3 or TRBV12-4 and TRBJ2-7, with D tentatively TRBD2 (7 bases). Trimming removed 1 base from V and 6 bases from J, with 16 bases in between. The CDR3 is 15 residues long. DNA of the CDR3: TGTGCCAGCAGTTTAGGGGGGGGCCTACCCCGCGAGCAGTACTTC. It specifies CASSLGGGLPREQYF.

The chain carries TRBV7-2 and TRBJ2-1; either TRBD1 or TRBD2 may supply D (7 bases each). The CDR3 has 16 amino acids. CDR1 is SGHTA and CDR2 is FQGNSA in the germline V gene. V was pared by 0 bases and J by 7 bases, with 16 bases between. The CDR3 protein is CASSLARGRARNEQFF. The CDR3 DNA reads TGTGCCAGCAGCTTAGCCAGGGGGAGGGCCAGAAATGAGCAGTTCTTC.

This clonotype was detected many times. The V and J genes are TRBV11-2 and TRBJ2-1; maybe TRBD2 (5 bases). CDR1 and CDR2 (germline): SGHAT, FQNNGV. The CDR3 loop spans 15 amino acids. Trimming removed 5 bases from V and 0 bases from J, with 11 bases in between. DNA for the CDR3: TGTGCCAGCAGCCAGAGGGTAGGCTCCTACAATGAGCAGTTCTTC. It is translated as CASSQRVGSYNEQFF.

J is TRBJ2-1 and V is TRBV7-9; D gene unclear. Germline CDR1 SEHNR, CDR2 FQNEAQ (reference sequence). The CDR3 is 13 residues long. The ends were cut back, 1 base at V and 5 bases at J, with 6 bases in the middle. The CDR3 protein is CASSLGANNEQFF. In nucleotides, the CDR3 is TGTGCCAGCAGCTTAGGGGCCAACAATGAGCAGTTCTTC. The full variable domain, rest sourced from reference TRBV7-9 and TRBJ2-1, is DTGVSQNPRHKITKRGQNVTFRCDPISEHNRLYWYRQTLGQGPEFLTYFQNEAQLEKSRLLSDRFSAERPKGSFSTLEIQRTEQGDSAMYLCASSLGANNEQFFGPGTRLTVL.

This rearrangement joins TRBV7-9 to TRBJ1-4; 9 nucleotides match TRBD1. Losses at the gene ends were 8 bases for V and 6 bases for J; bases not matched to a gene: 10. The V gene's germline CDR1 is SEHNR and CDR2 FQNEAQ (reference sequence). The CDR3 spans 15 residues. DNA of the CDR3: TGTGCCAGCGGATTCACAGGGGGCGGTGATGAAAAACTGTTTTTT. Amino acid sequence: CASGFTGGGDEKLFF. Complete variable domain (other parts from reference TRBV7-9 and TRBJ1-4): DTGVSQNPRHKITKRGQNVTFRCDPISEHNRLYWYRQTLGQGPEFLTYFQNEAQLEKSRLLSDRFSAERPKGSFSTLEIQRTEQGDSAMYLCASGFTGGGDEKLFFGSGTQLSVL.

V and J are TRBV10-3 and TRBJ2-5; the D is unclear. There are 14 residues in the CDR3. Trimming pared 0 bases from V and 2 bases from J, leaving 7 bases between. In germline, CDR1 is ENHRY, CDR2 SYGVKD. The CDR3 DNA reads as TGTGCCATCAGTGAGTCAGACGGACAAGAGACCCAGTACTTC. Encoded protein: CAISESDGQETQYF.

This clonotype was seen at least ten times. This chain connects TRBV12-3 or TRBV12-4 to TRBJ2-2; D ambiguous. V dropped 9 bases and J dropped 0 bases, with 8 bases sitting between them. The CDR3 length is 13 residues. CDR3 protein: CASKGPNTGELFF. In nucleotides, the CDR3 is TGTGCCAGTAAAGGGCCGAACACCGGGGAGCTGTTTTTT.

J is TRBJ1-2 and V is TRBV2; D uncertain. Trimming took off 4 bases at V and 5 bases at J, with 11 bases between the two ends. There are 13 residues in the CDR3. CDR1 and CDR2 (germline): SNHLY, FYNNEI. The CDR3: CASSAGMGYGYTF. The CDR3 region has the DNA TGTGCCAGCAGTGCCGGGATGGGTTATGGCTACACCTTC.

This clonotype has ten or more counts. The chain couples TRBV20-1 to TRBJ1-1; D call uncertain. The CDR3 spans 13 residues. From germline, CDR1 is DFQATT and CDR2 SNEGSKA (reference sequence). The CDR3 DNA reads TGCAGGACTATTCGAAACTCGGACACTGAAGCTTTCTTT. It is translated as CRTIRNSDTEAFF.

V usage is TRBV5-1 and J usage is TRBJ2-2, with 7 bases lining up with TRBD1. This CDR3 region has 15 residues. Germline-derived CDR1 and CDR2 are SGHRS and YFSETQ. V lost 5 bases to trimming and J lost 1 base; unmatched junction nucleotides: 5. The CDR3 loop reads CASRRQGLNTGELFF. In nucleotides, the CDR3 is TGCGCCAGCAGGAGACAGGGTTTGAACACCGGGGAGCTGTTTTTT.

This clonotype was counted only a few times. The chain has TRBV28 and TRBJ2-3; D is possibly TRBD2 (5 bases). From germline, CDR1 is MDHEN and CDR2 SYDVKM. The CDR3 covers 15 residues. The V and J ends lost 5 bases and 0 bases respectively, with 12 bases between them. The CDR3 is CASSLRESSTDTQYF. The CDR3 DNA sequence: TGTGCCAGCAGTCTCCGGGAATCTAGCACAGATACGCAGTATTTT.

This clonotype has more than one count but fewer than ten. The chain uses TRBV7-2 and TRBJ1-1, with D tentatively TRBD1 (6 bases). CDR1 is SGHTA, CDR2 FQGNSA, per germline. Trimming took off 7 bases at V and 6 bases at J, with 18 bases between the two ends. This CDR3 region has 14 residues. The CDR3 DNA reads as TGTGCCAGCACCCGCGGGGGGGCTGGCTCTGAAGCTTTCTTT. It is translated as CASTRGGAGSEAFF.

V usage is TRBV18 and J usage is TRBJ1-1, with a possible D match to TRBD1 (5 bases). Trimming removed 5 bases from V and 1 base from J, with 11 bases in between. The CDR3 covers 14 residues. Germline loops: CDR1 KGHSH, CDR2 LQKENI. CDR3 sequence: CASSYTTGNTEAFF. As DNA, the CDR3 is TGTGCCAGCTCATACACTACAGGGAACACTGAAGCTTTCTTT.

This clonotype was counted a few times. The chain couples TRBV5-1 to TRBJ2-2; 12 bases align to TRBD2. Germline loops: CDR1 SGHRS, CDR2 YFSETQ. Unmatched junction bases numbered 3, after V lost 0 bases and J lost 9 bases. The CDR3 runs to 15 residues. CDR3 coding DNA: TGCGCCAGCAGCTTGGGACTAGCGGGAGCCAGGGAGCTGTTTTTT. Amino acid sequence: CASSLGLAGARELFF.

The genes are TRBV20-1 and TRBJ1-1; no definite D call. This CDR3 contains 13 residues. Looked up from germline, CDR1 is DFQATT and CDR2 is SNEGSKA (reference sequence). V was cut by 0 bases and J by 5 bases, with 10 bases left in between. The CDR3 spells CSARDWAGTEAFF. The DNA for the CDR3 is TGCAGTGCTAGAGATTGGGCGGGGACTGAAGCTTTCTTT.

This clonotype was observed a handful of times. CDR3 DNA sequence: TGCAGTGGTCGGACTAGCGGCAGCACAGATACGCAGTATTTT. It translates to CSGRTSGSTDTQYF. The chain links TRBV20-1 to TRBJ2-3, with TRBD2 matching 10 bases. V dropped 7 bases and J dropped 0; count of bases not matched to a gene: 4. CDR1 is DFQATT and CDR2 is SNEGSKA in the germline V gene (reference sequence). This CDR3 region has 14 residues.

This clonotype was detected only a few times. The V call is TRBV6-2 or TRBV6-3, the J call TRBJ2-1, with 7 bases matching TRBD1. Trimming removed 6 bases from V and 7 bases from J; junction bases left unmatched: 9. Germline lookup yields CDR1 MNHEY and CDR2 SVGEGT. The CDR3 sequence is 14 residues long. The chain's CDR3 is CASRRWDSLNEQFF. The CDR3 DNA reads TGTGCCAGCAGAAGGTGGGACAGCCTAAATGAGCAGTTCTTC.